One and the same sample provided the 26 T cell receptor beta chains below, sequenced in a study of T-cell memory formation after mild COVID-19. TCRdb called the 5' RACE reads again in MiXCR, with one record for every CDR3 protein. The table has 200,000 to 300,000 distinct CDR3 sequences, roughly 14% seen once; the top ten hold approximately 2.1%. What was sequenced was PBMCs or a T cell subset sorted from them (not recorded which). The receptors shown here come from an adult woman who had mild COVID-19 (a few samples of this study predate the infection). Cell type and time point are not known.

This chain uses TRBV23-1 with TRBJ2-5; 8 nucleotides agree with TRBD1. TRBV23-1 falls under the ORF class, with uncertain function. The CDR3 totals 18 residues. V shed 2 bases, J shed 3 bases, and the junction held 14 bases outside the gene matches. CDR3 protein: CASSQPWTGFMSKETQYF. DNA for the CDR3: TGCGCCAGCAGTCAACCCTGGACAGGGTTTATGTCAAAAGAGACCCAGTACTTC.

V and J are TRBV5-6 and TRBJ2-3; 9 bases are a match to TRBD2. J lost 3 bases, V lost 0 bases, and 5 bases had no gene match. The germline V gene has CDR1 SGHDT and CDR2 YYEEEE. The CDR3 spans 16 residues. In nucleotides, the CDR3 is TGTGCCAGCAGCTTGGTTGGCGGGGGGGCGACAGATACGCAGTATTTT. The encoded protein is CASSLVGGGATDTQYF.

This chain links TRBV2 with TRBJ2-7, with TRBD2 as a possible D gene (5 bases). Deletions cut 6 bases from V and 0 bases from J, with 18 bases between. The length of the CDR3 is 16 residues. From germline, CDR1 is SNHLY and CDR2 FYNNEI. CDR3 in DNA: TGTGCCAGCAGCCTTGGAGGAACGGTGATCTCCTACGAGCAGTACTTC. Protein product: CASSLGGTVISYEQYF. Full variable domain (rest looked up from reference TRBV2 and TRBJ2-7): EPEVTQTPSHQVTQMGQEVILRCVPISNHLYFYWYRQILGQKVEFLVSFYNNEISEKSEIFDDQFSVERPDGSNFTLKIRSTKLEDSAMYFCASSLGGTVISYEQYFGPGTRLTVT.

A remark on this clonotype: The junction shows a germline mismatch at one end, possibly a read error. This chain uses TRBV20-1 with TRBJ2-7; a weak D match, TRBD2 (5 bases). Germline V gene data show CDR1 as DFQATT and CDR2 as SNEGSKA (reference sequence). The CDR3 sequence is 11 residues long. CDR3 coding DNA: TGCAGTGCCAGAGGACTGGAGTCAGTTCGTTTC. This translates into CSARGLESVRF.

The rearrangement links TRBV7-8 to TRBJ1-1; TRBD1 aligns across 7 bases. The germline CDR1 and CDR2 sequences are SGHVS and FQNEAQ. The CDR3 loop spans 16 amino acids. After removal of 3 bases from V and 3 bases from J, the junction contained 10 bases not matched to a gene. CDR3 DNA sequence: TGTGCCAGCAGCTTGGGACAGTTCGGGTTGGACACTGAAGCTTTCTTT. This sequence encodes CASSLGQFGLDTEAFF.

The CDR3 loop reads CASSLSGGGYEQYF. DNA of the CDR3: TGCGCCAGCAGCTTGTCGGGAGGGGGCTACGAGCAGTACTTC. The chain has TRBV5-1 and TRBJ2-7; 8 nucleotides line up with TRBD2. The CDR3 is 14 amino acids. J was trimmed by 3 bases and V by 1 base; bases with no gene match: 3. Germline assignment: CDR1 SGHRS and CDR2 YFSETQ.

The chain links TRBV2 to TRBJ2-4; TRBD1 agrees at 9 bases. This CDR3 has 14 residues. The junction had 7 bases not matched to a gene; V was cut back by 5 bases and J by 8 bases. Germline lookup yields CDR1 SNHLY and CDR2 FYNNEI. Written as DNA, the CDR3 is TGTGCCAGCAGTCAGACAGGGGGATTCGACATTCAGTACTTC. Translating gives CASSQTGGFDIQYF.

This clonotype has a count of ten or more. The chain joins TRBV12-3 or TRBV12-4 to TRBJ2-1, with 14 bases lining up with TRBD2. Germline trimming cut 5 bases from V and 9 bases from J; bases unmatched to any gene: 6. The CDR3 totals 15 residues. The CDR3 DNA is TGTGCCAGCAGTCTCCGGACTAGCGGGGGGATTGAGCAGTTCTTC. This encodes CASSLRTSGGIEQFF.

This clonotype was seen more than once but under ten times. The chain carries TRBV6-5 and TRBJ2-1; 8 bases are a match to TRBD1. Germline V gives CDR1 MNHEY, CDR2 SVGAGI. With V trimmed by 4 bases and J by 10 bases, 12 bases remained unmatched. The CDR3 totals 15 residues. CDR3 nucleotides: TGTGCCAGCAGTTTTCAGGGGGCGTCGGATTTAGAGCAGTTCTTC. Encoded protein: CASSFQGASDLEQFF.

There are many counts of this clonotype. J is TRBJ2-7 and V is TRBV4-3; no definite D call. This CDR3 has 14 amino acids. Germline V gives CDR1 LGHNA, CDR2 YSLEER. The V end was cut by 3 bases, the J end by 1 base, with 10 bases between. The CDR3 region is CASSQDLLSYEQYF. CDR3 coding DNA: TGCGCCAGCAGCCAGGACCTCCTTTCCTACGAGCAGTACTTC.

This rearrangement joins TRBV6-1 to TRBJ2-1; D not resolved. The CDR3 spans 14 residues. CDR1 and CDR2 from the germline V gene are MNHNS and SASEGT. Trimming removed 6 bases from V and 3 bases from J, with 12 bases in between. Here the CDR3 reads CASRGATNYNEQFF. CDR3 bases: TGTGCCAGCAGAGGAGCCACGAACTACAATGAGCAGTTCTTC.

The rearrangement uses TRBV6-2 or TRBV6-3 and TRBJ2-7, with D tentatively TRBD2 (6 bases). Trimming shortened V by 5 bases and J by 4 bases, and 18 bases separated the two germline ends. Per germline, CDR1 MNHEY and CDR2 SVGEGT. The CDR3 runs to 15 residues. The chain's CDR3 is CASSPPPGVPYEQYF. CDR3 bases: TGTGCCAGCAGTCCCCCGCCGGGGGTACCATACGAGCAGTACTTC.

This chain uses TRBV7-9 with TRBJ2-5; 7 bases agree with TRBD2. This CDR3 spans 15 amino acids. Germline CDR1 SEHNR, CDR2 FQNEAQ (reference sequence). V trimming: 5 bases; J trimming: 2 bases; junction bases outside the gene matches: 8. The DNA of the CDR3 is TGTGCCAGCAGCCTGGGGGGAGGGCATCAAGAGACCCAGTACTTC. Translating gives CASSLGGGHQETQYF.

The chain couples TRBV7-9 to TRBJ2-2; 9 nucleotides agree with TRBD2. CDR3 length: 16 amino acids. Germline assignment: CDR1 SEHNR and CDR2 FQNEAQ (reference sequence). The V segment lost 6 bases and the J segment 4 bases; nucleotides outside the gene matches: 9. The DNA for the CDR3 is TGTGCCAGCAGGAATAGCGGGAGCTTTCGCACCGGGGAGCTGTTTTTT. Protein product: CASRNSGSFRTGELFF.

This clonotype turned up a few times. The V call is TRBV5-6, the J call TRBJ2-2; D possibly uses TRBD1 or TRBD2 (5 bases each). Trimming removed 3 bases at V and 1 base at J, with 10 bases between. The CDR3 has 15 amino acids. Germline V CDR1 and CDR2: SGHDT, YYEEEE. The CDR3 region has the DNA TGTGCCAGCAGCTACGGGACGGGGAACACCGGGGAGCTGTTTTTT. Its translation: CASSYGTGNTGELFF.

The chain has TRBV12-3 or TRBV12-4 and TRBJ1-2; no reliable D call. Trimming took off 2 bases at V and 2 bases at J, with 9 bases between the two ends. The CDR3 contains 14 residues. In nucleotides, the CDR3 is TGTGCCAGCAGTTTATCAGGAATGAACTATGGCTACACCTTC. Its protein product is CASSLSGMNYGYTF.

A few counts support this clonotype. J is TRBJ1-2 and V is TRBV9, with D possibly matching TRBD1 (5 bases). In germline, CDR1 is SGDLS, CDR2 YYNGEE. Deletions cut 4 bases from V and 4 bases from J, with 29 bases between. The CDR3 totals 19 residues. CDR3 sequence (DNA): TGTGCCAGCAGCCCACGGCTGGGGGAAGTTGCAAGTTCCGGCTATGGCTACACCTTC. Amino acid sequence: CASSPRLGEVASSGYGYTF.

This clonotype was counted a single time. The rearrangement links TRBV4-3 to TRBJ1-4, with D unresolved. This CDR3 has 16 amino acids. V gave up 0 bases and J gave up 7 bases, with 15 bases separating them. Germline V CDR1 and CDR2: LGHNA, YSLEER. The CDR3 spells CASSQDISYFGEKLFF. CDR3 sequence (DNA): TGCGCCAGCAGCCAAGATATTAGCTACTTCGGTGAAAAACTGTTTTTT.

At least ten counts were recorded for this clonotype. V usage is TRBV3-1 and J usage is TRBJ2-1, with D possibly TRBD1 on 6 matching bases. This CDR3 region has 17 residues. Germline V lookup: CDR1 LGHDT, CDR2 YNNKEL (reference sequence). V lost 1 base, J lost 2 bases, and 15 bases lay in between. The CDR3 reads CASSQGLGQNTYNEQFF. The DNA of the CDR3 is TGTGCCAGCAGCCAAGGACTTGGACAGAACACCTACAATGAGCAGTTCTTC.

The chain employs TRBV6-5 and TRBJ2-5; D is perhaps TRBD1 or TRBD2 (5 bases each). Between the trimmed V and J ends, which lost 1 base and 2 bases, there was a span of 14 bases. The CDR3 loop spans 16 amino acids. Germline V gene data show CDR1 as MNHEY and CDR2 as SVGAGI. The CDR3 is CASSYFFGTHQETQYF. Here the CDR3 DNA reads TGTGCCAGCAGTTACTTCTTCGGGACGCATCAAGAGACCCAGTACTTC.

The chain links TRBV7-9 to TRBJ2-3, with 9 nucleotides matching TRBD2. CDR1 and CDR2 (germline): SEHNR, FQNEAQ (reference sequence). J lost 0 bases, V lost 3 bases, and 4 bases had no gene match. The CDR3 contains 16 residues. The CDR3 sequence: CASSLGAGGSTDTQYF. In DNA form, the CDR3 reads TGTGCCAGCAGCTTGGGAGCGGGGGGCAGCACAGATACGCAGTATTTT.

The J gene is TRBJ1-2, the V gene TRBV5-6, with D unclear. From germline, CDR1 is SGHDT and CDR2 YYEEEE. The length of the CDR3 is 16 residues. V was shortened by 0 bases and J by 0 bases, with 12 bases between the two germline ends. CDR3 sequence: CASSLDGRTSNYGYTF. CDR3 nucleotide sequence: TGTGCCAGCAGCTTGGATGGCCGAACTTCTAACTATGGCTACACCTTC.

This clonotype was seen a handful of times. J is TRBJ2-3 and V is TRBV20-1; D call uncertain. The CDR3 contains 13 residues. From germline, CDR1 is DFQATT and CDR2 SNEGSKA (reference sequence). V dropped 2 bases and J dropped 2 bases, with 8 bases sitting between them. The CDR3 loop reads CSARWALTDTQYF. The CDR3 nucleotides read TGCAGTGCTAGATGGGCTCTCACAGATACGCAGTATTTT.

The chain recombines TRBV2 with TRBJ2-7; no definite D call. The CDR3 totals 11 residues. Per germline, CDR1 SNHLY and CDR2 FYNNEI. Trimming removed 4 bases at V and 4 bases at J, with 5 bases between. The CDR3 reads CASSVKYEQYF. CDR3 bases: TGTGCCAGCAGTGTAAAGTACGAGCAGTACTTC.

This chain uses TRBV7-9 with TRBJ1-5, with D perhaps TRBD1 (6 bases). There are 16 residues in the CDR3. Trimming pared 1 base from V and 1 base from J, leaving 11 bases between. The germline gives CDR1 SEHNR, CDR2 FQNEAQ (reference sequence). The CDR3 loop reads CASSLGVTGSNQPQHF. The CDR3 DNA reads TGTGCCAGCAGCTTAGGGGTGACAGGAAGCAATCAGCCCCAGCATTTT.

CDR3 nucleotide sequence: TGTGCCAGCAGTGACTCTCCTCAGCAAACAGATACGCAGTATTTT. It is translated as CASSDSPQQTDTQYF. V and J are TRBV6-4 and TRBJ2-3; no clear D. In germline, CDR1 is MRHNA, CDR2 SNTAGT. With 0 bases removed from V and 3 bases from J, the gap between germline ends came to 10 bases. The length of the CDR3 is 15 residues.